The subject of this entry is one T cell receptor beta chain. Assay used: immunoSEQ multiplex PCR; TCRdb lists only in-frame clones, some missing. The sample yields fewer than 400,000 clones, under 90% seen once. Germline CDR1 SGHRS, CDR2 YFSETQ. The CDR3 length is 13 residues. V gave up 4 bases and J gave up 1 base, with 8 bases separating them. This entry comes from a study of blood T cell repertoires in COVID-19. At the level of the study: Acute and convalescent COVID-19 samples came from the United States, Italy and Spain.

Sequenced sample: peripheral blood. This chain uses TRBV5-1 with TRBJ1-1, with a possible D match to TRBD1 (6 bases). This clonotype was sampled from a woman aged 25 to 39 with COVID-19, enrolled during active disease. The CDR3 sequence is CASSGGTNTEAFF. CDR3 nucleotides: TGCGCCAGCAGCGGGGGCACGAACACTGAAGCTTTCTTT.